This T cell receptor (beta chain) originates from a study of T-cell memory formation after mild COVID-19. Study summary: Largely donor-specific sequence clusters came from two donors. The study's findings and limits: Researchers report contracting CD4+ clones mostly in CM and EM, with CD8+ clones in EMRA. Memory from before infection featured some responding clones, which suggests cross-reactive memory joined.

TCR alpha and TCR beta cDNA libraries carrying sample barcodes and UMIs were produced by 5'RACE using constant-segment primers. TCRdb used MiXCR to reprocess the 5' RACE reads, holding one entry per CDR3 protein. Of some 97,000 distinct CDR3 sequences in the sample, approximately 10% are singletons; the top ten hold about 40%. Regarding this clonotype: No antigen is known for it.

The CDR3 loop spans 16 amino acids. The chain combines TRBV21-1 with TRBJ2-3; the table calls TRBD1, which could not be checked here. TRBV21-1 is a documented pseudogene. Sequencing was done on a sample of PBMCs or a T cell subset sorted from them (not recorded which). This sequence originates from a man aged 18 to 29 who had mild COVID-19 (a few samples of this study predate the infection). Cell type and time point are not known. The CDR3 DNA follows: TGTGCCAGCAGCAAAGACCCTGGGATTAGCACAGATACGCAGTATTTT. Translated: CASSKDPGISTDTQYF.